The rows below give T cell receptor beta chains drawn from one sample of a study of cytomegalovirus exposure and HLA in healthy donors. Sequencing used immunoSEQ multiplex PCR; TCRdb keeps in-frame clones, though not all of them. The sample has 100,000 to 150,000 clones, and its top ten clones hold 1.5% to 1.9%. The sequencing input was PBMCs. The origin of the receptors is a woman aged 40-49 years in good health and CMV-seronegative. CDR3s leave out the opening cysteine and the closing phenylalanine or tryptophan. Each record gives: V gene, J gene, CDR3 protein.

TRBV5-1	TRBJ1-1	ASSPPQGVGGTEAF
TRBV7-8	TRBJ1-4	ASSSAGTQWEKLF
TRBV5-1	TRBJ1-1	ASRVRGLRTEAF
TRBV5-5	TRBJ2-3	ASSPAVSDTQY
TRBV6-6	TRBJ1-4	ASIKGGTNEKLF
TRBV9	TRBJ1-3	ASSVLLAGSGNTIY
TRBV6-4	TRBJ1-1	ASSSSPNTEAF
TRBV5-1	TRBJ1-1	ASSQGRVGNPEAF
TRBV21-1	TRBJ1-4	ASSKGEAGRRPNEKLF
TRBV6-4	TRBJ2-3	ASSASGTDTQY
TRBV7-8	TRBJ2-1	ASSSFGTSQYNEQF
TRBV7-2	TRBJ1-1	ASSRTGGNTEAF
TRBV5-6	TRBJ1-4	ASSSLNTGTNEKLF
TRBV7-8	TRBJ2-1	ASSLVGRRNEQF
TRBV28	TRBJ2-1	ASRIGTGGRNEQF
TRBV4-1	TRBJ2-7	ASSQRDRVGEQY
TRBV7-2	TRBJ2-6	ASSSDRAPGANVLT
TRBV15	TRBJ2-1	ATSRDLGGVSYNEQF
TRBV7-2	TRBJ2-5	ASSLERTSLETQY
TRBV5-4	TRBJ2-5	ASSKYRIDRDRGKETQY
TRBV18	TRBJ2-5	ASSPGLAQETQY
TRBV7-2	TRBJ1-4	ASSWAGGAYEKLF
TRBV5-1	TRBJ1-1	ASSKSGVDTEAF
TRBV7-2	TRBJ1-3	ASSSYSGNTIY
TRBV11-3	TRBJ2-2	ASSLGRTKNTGELF
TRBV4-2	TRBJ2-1	ASSPAPGLAGESYNEQF
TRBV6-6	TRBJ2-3	ASSGGGARTDTQY
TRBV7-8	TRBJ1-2	ASSLGQQYGYT
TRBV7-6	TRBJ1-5	ASSLQGRQPQH
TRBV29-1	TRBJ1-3	SVGFAGNTIY
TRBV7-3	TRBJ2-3	ASSQGYREDTQY
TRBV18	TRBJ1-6	ASSLSGGAPLH
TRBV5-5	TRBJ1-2	ASSLAQGTGVGYT
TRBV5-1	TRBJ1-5	ASSFGTENQPQH
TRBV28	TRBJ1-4	ASLDRSTNEKLF
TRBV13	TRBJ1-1	ASLLGRNTEAF
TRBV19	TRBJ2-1	ASSTPSGGAYNEQF
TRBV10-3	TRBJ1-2	AIKGNGIEGYT
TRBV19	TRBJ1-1	ASTTRNAGPEAF
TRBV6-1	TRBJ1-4	ASMFRDGGEKLF
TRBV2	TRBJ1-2	AGLGRGRVWGYT
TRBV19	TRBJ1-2	ASSRDYGYT
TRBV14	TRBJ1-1	ASSRDFSGHSEAF
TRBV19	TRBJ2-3	ASSRQGATDTQY
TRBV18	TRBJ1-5	ASSRAGTGGSPQH
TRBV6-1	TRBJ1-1	ASSGGDSGNTEAF
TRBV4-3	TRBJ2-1	ASSRSPAGSYNEQF
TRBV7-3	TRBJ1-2	ASSISGQSYGYT
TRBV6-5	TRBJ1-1	ASKLVRGYTEAF
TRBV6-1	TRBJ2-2	ASRTSGDGGELF
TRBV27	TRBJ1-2	ASSVGGEFLGYT
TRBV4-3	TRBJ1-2	ASRNQGAQYDTMGYT
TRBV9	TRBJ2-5	ASQPGLHEEAQY
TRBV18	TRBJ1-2	ASSPQGPNYGYT
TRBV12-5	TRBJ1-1	ASGLRRGNTTF